Sequencing of this T cell receptor (beta chain) was carried out in a study of shared clonotypes between healthy human individuals. Study observations and caveats: Apart from blood, nothing was sampled; tissue repertoires likely differ.

Notes on this clone: Its target is not known.

Deep-level assay runs were performed. On sorted subsets, replicate PCRs used 200 to 250 ng DNA, or 31,000 or so T cell genomes. Clones were read by immunoSEQ multiplex PCR, and TCRdb kept only the in-frame ones, dropping some. The sample shows approximately 2.1 million clones, approximately 95% of them seen only once. The CDR3 sequence is 19 residues long. The V gene's germline CDR1 is SGHRS and CDR2 YFSETQ. V was pared by 0 bases and J by 5 bases, with 13 bases of the junction left unmatched. The gene calls are TRBV5-1 and TRBJ2-2; 10 bases line up with TRBD2. This sequence originates from a man aged 18 to 35 in good health. Some clones in this sample may be carry-over from other donors' samples. The sequencing input was naive CD4+ T cells from PBMCs. Subset specified: CD45RA+ positively selected. CDR3 DNA sequence: TGCGCCAGCAGCTTGGATTTGACCAGCGGGAGGGCCGGGACCGGGGAGCTGTTTTTT. It specifies CASSLDLTSGRAGTGELFF.